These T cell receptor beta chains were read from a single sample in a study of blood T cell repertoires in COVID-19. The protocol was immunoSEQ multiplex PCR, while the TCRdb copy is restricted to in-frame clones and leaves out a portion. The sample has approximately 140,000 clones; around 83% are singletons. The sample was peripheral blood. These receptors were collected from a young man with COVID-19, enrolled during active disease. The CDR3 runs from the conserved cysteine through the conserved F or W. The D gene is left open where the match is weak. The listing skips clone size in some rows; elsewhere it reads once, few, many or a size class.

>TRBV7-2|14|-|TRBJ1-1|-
CASSLNRDRTEAFF
TGTGCCAGCAGCTTAAACAGGGATCGGACTGAAGCTTTCTTT
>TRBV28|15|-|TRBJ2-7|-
CASTLNGGSSYEQYF
TGTGCCAGCACCCTAAATGGCGGAAGCTCCTACGAGCAGTACTTC
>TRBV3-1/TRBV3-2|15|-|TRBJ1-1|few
CASSDGQKWNTEAFF
TGTGCCAGCAGCGATGGACAGAAATGGAACACTGAAGCTTTCTTT
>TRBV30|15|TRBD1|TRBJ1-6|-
CAWSPPGGYNSPLHF
TGTGCCTGGAGTCCACCAGGGGGCTATAATTCACCCCTCCACTTT
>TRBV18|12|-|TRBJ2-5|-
CASSPGGETQYF
TGTGCCAGCTCCCCAGGGGGGGAGACCCAGTACTTC
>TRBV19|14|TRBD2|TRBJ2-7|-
CASKSSGSSYEQYF
TGTGCCAGTAAGTCTAGCGGTTCCTCCTACGAGCAGTACTTC
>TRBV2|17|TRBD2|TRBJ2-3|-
CASSVGTSGRYADTQYF
TGTGCCAGCAGTGTTGGGACTAGCGGGAGGTATGCAGATACGCAGTATTTT
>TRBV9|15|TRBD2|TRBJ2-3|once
CASSKPLAGADTQYF
TGTGCCAGCAGCAAGCCTCTAGCGGGAGCAGATACGCAGTATTTT
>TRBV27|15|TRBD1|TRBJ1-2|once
CASSRQGPSGYGYTF
TGTGCCAGCAGCCGACAGGGGCCCAGTGGGTATGGCTACACCTTC
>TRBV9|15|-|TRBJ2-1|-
CASSVGQATYNEQFF
TGTGCCAGCAGCGTAGGCCAGGCCACCTACAATGAGCAGTTCTTC
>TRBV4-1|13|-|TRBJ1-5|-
CASRRDTYQPQHF
TGCGCCAGCAGACGGGACACCTATCAGCCCCAGCATTTT
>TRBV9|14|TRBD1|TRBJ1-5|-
CASSGDSGNQPQHF
TGTGCCAGCAGCGGGGACAGCGGAAATCAGCCCCAGCATTTT
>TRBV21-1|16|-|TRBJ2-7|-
CASSPGASTITYEQYF
TGTGCCAGCAGCCCAGGGGCATCTACTATAACCTACGAGCAGTACTTC
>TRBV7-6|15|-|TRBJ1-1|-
CASSPVGGLNTEAFF
TGTGCCAGCAGCCCGGTCGGGGGGTTGAACACTGAAGCTTTCTTT
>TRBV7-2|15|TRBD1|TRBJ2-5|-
CASSLVQGAVKTQYF
TGTGCCAGCAGCTTAGTCCAGGGGGCGGTGAAGACCCAGTACTTC
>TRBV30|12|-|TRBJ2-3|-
CAWDRVTDTQYF
TGTGCCTGGGACCGGGTAACAGATACGCAGTATTTT
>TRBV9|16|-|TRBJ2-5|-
CASSVDLGRGQETQYF
TGTGCCAGCAGCGTTGATCTGGGACGGGGGCAAGAGACCCAGTACTTC
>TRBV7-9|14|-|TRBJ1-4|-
CASSSQRPNEKLFF
TGTGCCAGCAGTTCCCAGAGGCCCAATGAAAAACTGTTTTTT
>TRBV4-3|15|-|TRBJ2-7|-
CASSQRRMTGYEQYF
TGCGCCAGCAGCCAGAGACGGATGACTGGATACGAGCAGTACTTC
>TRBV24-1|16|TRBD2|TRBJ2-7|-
CATSEGASGRVFEQYF
TGTGCCACCAGTGAGGGAGCTAGCGGGAGGGTTTTCGAGCAGTACTTC
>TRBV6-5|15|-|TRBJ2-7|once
CASSSTGTGNYEQYF
TGTGCCAGCAGTTCTACCGGGACTGGGAACTACGAGCAGTACTTC
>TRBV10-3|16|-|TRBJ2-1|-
CAISEFLAAEGGEQFF
TGTGCCATCAGTGAGTTCTTAGCGGCGGAGGGCGGAGAGCAGTTCTTC
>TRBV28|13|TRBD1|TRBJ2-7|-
CASSLGTGGKQYF
TGTGCCAGCAGTTTAGGGACAGGGGGAAAGCAGTACTTC
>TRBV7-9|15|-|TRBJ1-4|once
CASSPSVGGGEKLFF
TGTGCCAGCAGCCCTTCTGTGGGGGGAGGTGAAAAACTGTTTTTT
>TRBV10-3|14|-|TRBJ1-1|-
CAISRQQPNTEAFF
TGTGCCATCAGCAGACAGCAACCTAACACTGAAGCTTTCTTT
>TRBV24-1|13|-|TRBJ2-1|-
CATSEGLPGEQFF
TGTGCCACCAGTGAAGGACTTCCCGGGGAGCAGTTCTTC
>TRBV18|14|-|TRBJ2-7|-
CASSPNRGTYEQYF
TGTGCCAGCTCTCCGAATCGAGGTACCTACGAGCAGTACTTC
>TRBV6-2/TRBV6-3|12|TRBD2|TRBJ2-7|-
CASSPTSSEQYF
TGTGCCAGCAGCCCGACTAGCTCCGAGCAGTACTTC
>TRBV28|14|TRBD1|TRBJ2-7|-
CASNPPGQGHEQYF
TGTGCCAGCAATCCCCCCGGACAGGGCCACGAGCAGTACTTC
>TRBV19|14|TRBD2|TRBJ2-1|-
CASSRLAGGNEQFF
TGTGCCAGTAGCAGACTAGCGGGAGGCAATGAGCAGTTCTTC
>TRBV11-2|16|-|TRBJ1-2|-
CASSLAPLTTDYGYTF
TGTGCCAGCAGCTTAGCCCCCCTTACGACAGACTATGGCTACACCTTC
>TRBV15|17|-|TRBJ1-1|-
CATSRGLGGLMNTEAFF
TGTGCCACCAGCAGAGGTTTGGGGGGACTCATGAACACTGAAGCTTTCTTT